This T cell receptor beta chain was profiled in a study of patients and donors after allogeneic stem cell transplantation. TCRdb independently ran MiXCR on the RT-PCR reads; one entry per CDR3 protein. The sample includes 900,000 to 1,000,000 distinct CDR3 sequences, approximately 18% seen only once; the top ten take 5% to 6.5%. The germline V and J ends were trimmed by 11 bases and 6 bases, with 17 bases remaining between them. This CDR3 region has 12 residues. From germline, CDR1 is MNHEY and CDR2 SVGEGT. J is TRBJ2-7 and V is TRBV6-2 or TRBV6-3; a possible D gene is TRBD2 (6 bases). The TCR sequence derives from a human donor who was either an allogeneic HSCT recipient or a stem cell or donor lymphocyte infusion donor (not recorded which). It is not recorded whose cells these are; they may come from a transplant donor. What was sequenced was blood, either unsorted or a sorted T cell fraction (not recorded which). The CDR3 reads CALGWAGSEQYF. The DNA of the CDR3 is TGTGCCTTAGGATGGGCCGGGAGCGAGCAGTACTTC.